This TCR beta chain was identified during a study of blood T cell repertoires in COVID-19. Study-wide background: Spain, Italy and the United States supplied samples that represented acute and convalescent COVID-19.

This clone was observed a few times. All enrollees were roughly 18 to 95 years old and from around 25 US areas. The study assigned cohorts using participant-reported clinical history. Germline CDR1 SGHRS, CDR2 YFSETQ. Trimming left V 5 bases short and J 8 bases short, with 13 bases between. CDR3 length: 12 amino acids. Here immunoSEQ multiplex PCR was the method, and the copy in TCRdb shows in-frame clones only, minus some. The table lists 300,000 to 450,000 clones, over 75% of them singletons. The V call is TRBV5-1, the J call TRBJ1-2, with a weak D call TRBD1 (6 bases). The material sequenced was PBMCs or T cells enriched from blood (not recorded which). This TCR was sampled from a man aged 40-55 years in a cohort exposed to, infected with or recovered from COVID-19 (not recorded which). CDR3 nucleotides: TGCGCCAGCAGGCAACTCCAGGGGGGCTACACCTTC. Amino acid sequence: CASRQLQGGYTF.